This T cell receptor beta chain was identified during a study of blood T cell repertoires in COVID-19. Study in general: Acute-phase and convalescent COVID-19 samples originated in the United States, Italy and Spain.

Generated by immunoSEQ multiplex PCR, the TCRdb table keeps only in-frame clones and is missing some. The table has 45,000 to 55,000 clones, about 83% seen once. Germline trimming cut 2 bases from V and 2 bases from J; bases unmatched to any gene: 4. CDR1 and CDR2 from the germline V gene are MNHEY and SVGAGI. The CDR3 length is 16 residues. The chain carries TRBV6-5 and TRBJ1-2; 11 nucleotides line up with TRBD1. Sequenced input: peripheral blood. The clonotype originates from a human donor in a cohort sampled during active COVID-19. The CDR3 sequence is CASSYIRTGGNYGYTF. The CDR3 bases are TGTGCCAGCAGTTACATCCGGACAGGGGGCAACTATGGCTACACCTTC.